Listed below are T cell receptor beta chains from one sample, sequenced in a study of blood T cell repertoires in COVID-19. Clones were sequenced by immunoSEQ multiplex PCR, and TCRdb holds only the in-frame ones, with some missing. This table has around 140,000 clones, over 60% appearing once. Input material: peripheral blood. These receptors were taken from a man aged 45-65 years with acute or convalescent COVID-19. CDR3s include the opening cysteine and the closing phenylalanine or tryptophan. A D gene is named only where the DNA matches it firmly. Clone size is not always given. Where it is, it says once, few, many or a class for expanded clones.

cdr3_length d_call j_call v_call clone_size cdr3_aa cdr3_nt
14 TRBD1 TRBJ1-4 TRBV15 NA CATSRTGDNEKLFF TGTGCCACCAGCCGGACAGGGGACAATGAAAAACTGTTTTTT
15 NA TRBJ1-5 TRBV27 NA CASSLYGYSNQPQHF TGTGCCAGCAGTTTATACGGTTATAGCAATCAGCCCCAGCATTTT
15 NA TRBJ2-3 TRBV5-1 NA CASSLGLGGGDTQYF TGCGCCAGCAGCTTGGGACTAGGAGGAGGAGATACGCAGTATTTT
15 NA TRBJ2-5 TRBV5-4 NA CASSKIQEYEETQYF TGTGCCAGCAGCAAAATACAGGAGTATGAAGAGACCCAGTACTTC
12 NA TRBJ1-1 TRBV30 few CAWSTGYTEAFF TGTGCCTGGAGTACAGGGTACACTGAAGCTTTCTTT
15 NA TRBJ1-5 TRBV7-2 few CASSLGTVKNQPQHF TGTGCCAGCAGCTTAGGGACAGTTAAAAATCAGCCCCAGCATTTT
12 NA TRBJ1-1 TRBV29-1 NA CSVLQENTEAFF TGCAGCGTCCTCCAGGAGAACACTGAAGCTTTCTTT
14 TRBD2 TRBJ2-3 TRBV28 NA CASSRIAGADTQYF TGTGCCAGCAGCCGAATAGCGGGGGCAGATACGCAGTATTTT
15 TRBD1 TRBJ1-6 TRBV5-1 NA CASSLSTGGESPLHF TGCGCCAGCAGCTTGTCGACAGGGGGGGAATCACCCCTCCACTTT
13 NA TRBJ1-2 TRBV4-1 NA CASSQGPGVGYTF TGCGCCAGCAGCCAAGGGCCAGGGGTAGGCTACACCTTC
16 NA TRBJ1-1 TRBV5-5 NA CASSLVQSTMNTEAFF TGTGCCAGCAGCTTGGTCCAGTCGACAATGAACACTGAAGCTTTCTTT
16 NA TRBJ2-3 TRBV4-1 NA CASSQARGQGTDTQYF TGCGCCAGCAGCCAAGCAAGGGGCCAAGGCACAGATACGCAGTATTTT
16 TRBD1 TRBJ1-3 TRBV7-8 NA CASSSLRGQGGNTIYF TGTGCCAGCAGCTCGCTCAGGGGGCAAGGTGGAAACACCATATATTTT
15 TRBD2 TRBJ2-3 TRBV29-1 NA CSVRGTSGGVDTQYF TGCAGCGTTCGGGGGACTAGCGGGGGAGTAGATACGCAGTATTTT
12 NA TRBJ1-2 TRBV6-6 NA CASSPVGAGYTF TGTGCCAGCAGCCCCGTGGGGGCTGGCTACACCTTC
15 NA TRBJ1-2 TRBV15 NA CATISDRMINYGYTF TGTGCCACCATAAGTGACAGGATGATTAACTATGGCTACACCTTC
14 NA TRBJ1-3 TRBV11-2 NA CASSLAGGENTIYF TGTGCCAGCAGCTTAGCGGGAGGGGAGAACACCATATATTTT
17 NA TRBJ2-6 TRBV11-2 NA CASSLGTGFSGANVLTF TGTGCCAGCAGCTTAGGAACAGGATTCTCTGGGGCCAACGTCCTGACTTTC
15 NA TRBJ1-5 TRBV19 NA CASSIGQVDNQPQHF TGTGCCAGTAGTATAGGGCAGGTAGACAATCAGCCCCAGCATTTT
13 TRBD2 TRBJ2-5 TRBV6-5 once CVLTREVGETQYF TGTGTCTTAACTCGGGAGGTTGGGGAGACCCAGTACTTC
13 TRBD1 TRBJ1-2 TRBV19 NA CASRFGTDGGYTF TGTGCCAGTAGGTTCGGGACAGATGGTGGCTACACCTTC
15 NA TRBJ1-1 TRBV5-6 NA CASSGATVMNTEAFF TGTGCCAGCAGCGGGGCGACAGTCATGAACACTGAAGCTTTCTTT
16 TRBD1 TRBJ2-2 TRBV11-1 NA CASSSPGTGDTGELFF TGTGCCAGCAGCTCCCCCGGGACAGGGGACACCGGGGAGCTGTTTTTT
14 NA TRBJ1-1 TRBV28 once CASSLLPGLKAAFF TGTGCCAGCAGTTTATTACCGGGACTAAAGGCAGCTTTCTTT
14 NA TRBJ2-1 TRBV6-5 NA CASSYRGLTLEQFF TGTGCCAGCAGTTACAGGGGACTCACCTTAGAGCAGTTCTTC
15 TRBD1 TRBJ1-5 TRBV11-2 NA CASSLAQGGGQPQHF TGTGCCAGCAGCTTAGCACAGGGGGGAGGTCAGCCCCAGCATTTT
12 NA TRBJ2-1 TRBV30 NA CAWSQAGHEQFF TGTGCCTGGAGTCAGGCTGGGCATGAGCAGTTCTTC
14 NA TRBJ1-6 TRBV6-5 few CASSSRRGTSPLHF TGTGCCAGCAGTTCCCGCCGGGGGACTTCACCCCTCCACTTT
14 TRBD1 TRBJ1-4 TRBV29-1 NA CSVGTGGADEKLFF TGCAGCGTCGGGACAGGGGGCGCTGATGAAAAACTGTTTTTT